Each of the 32 T cell receptor beta chains below was sequenced from the same sample in a study of cytomegalovirus exposure and HLA in healthy donors. In the PCR, 60 Vbeta and 13 Jbeta primers were used. Data came from immunoSEQ multiplex PCR; TCRdb stores just in-frame clones and leaves some out. The sample records roughly 140,000 clones, 80% being singletons. The sequenced material came from PBMCs. All receptors come from a man under 40 in good health and CMV-seronegative.

The chain combines TRBV6-5 with TRBJ2-1; D not resolved. CDR3 length equals 13 residues. From germline, CDR1 is MNHEY and CDR2 SVGAGI. V lost 4 bases and J 1 base, leaving 5 bases between the germline ends. The CDR3 region has the DNA TGTGCCAGCAGTTCTCCGTCCTACAATGAGCAGTTCTTC. Residues: CASSSPSYNEQFF.

The chain has TRBV28 and TRBJ1-1, with D perhaps TRBD1 (5 bases). Trimming removed 5 bases at V and 0 bases at J, with 13 bases between. The V gene's germline CDR1 is MDHEN and CDR2 SYDVKM. CDR3 length: 15 amino acids. The CDR3 reads CASSPQGLMNTEAFF. The CDR3 bases are TGTGCCAGCAGTCCTCAGGGACTTATGAACACTGAAGCTTTCTTT.

The chain is built from TRBV9 and TRBJ1-4; TRBD1 aligns across 8 bases. CDR3 length: 15 amino acids. Germline V gives CDR1 SGDLS, CDR2 YYNGEE. V lost 4 bases and J lost 8; bases outside the gene matches: 10. CDR3 amino acids: CASSFGQGGGEKLFF. The CDR3 coding sequence is TGTGCCAGCAGCTTCGGACAGGGCGGAGGAGAAAAACTGTTTTTT.

The rearrangement joins TRBV4-1 to TRBJ2-1; 11 bases align to TRBD2. V was clipped by 2 bases and J by 7 bases; unmatched bases: 10. This CDR3 is built from 17 residues. Germline values: CDR1 MGHRA, CDR2 YSYEKL. CDR3 bases: TGCGCCAGCAGCCAAACGTTTCCGGGACTAGCGGCAAATGAGCAGTTCTTC. Encoded protein: CASSQTFPGLAANEQFF.

The chain uses TRBV6-1 and TRBJ2-6, with D hard to call. Germline V CDR1 and CDR2: MNHNS, SASEGT. The CDR3 is 14 amino acids. The germline V and J ends were trimmed by 9 bases and 1 base, with 10 bases remaining between them. In DNA, the CDR3 is TGTGCCAGTAAGAGCCTTTCTGGGGCCAACGTCCTGACTTTC. Protein: CASKSLSGANVLTF.

The V and J genes are TRBV18 and TRBJ1-2; TRBD1 matches at 7 bases. The CDR3 loop spans 12 amino acids. CDR1 is KGHSH, CDR2 LQKENI, per germline. Trimming took 8 bases from V and 8 from J; bases not matched to a gene: 8. CDR3 sequence: CASTTTGAGYTF. CDR3 nucleotide sequence: TGTGCCAGCACGACAACAGGGGCCGGCTACACCTTC.

This rearrangement joins TRBV5-6 to TRBJ2-7; 7 positions agree with TRBD2. The CDR3 is 14 residues long. Germline V gene lookup returns CDR1 SGHDT and CDR2 YYEEEE. Trimming cost V 3 bases and J 4 bases; bases outside gene matches: 7. CDR3 protein: CASSSAPGGYEQYF. Written as DNA, the CDR3 is TGTGCCAGCAGCTCCGCCCCGGGGGGATACGAGCAGTACTTC.

The rearrangement joins TRBV19 to TRBJ2-7; perhaps TRBD1 as D (5 bases). V lost 5 bases and J lost 0, with 14 bases in between. CDR1 and CDR2 from the germline V gene are LNHDA and SQIVND (reference sequence). The CDR3 sequence is 15 residues long. The CDR3 is CASSGQAQDSYEQYF. Written as DNA, the CDR3 is TGTGCCAGTAGTGGACAAGCCCAAGACTCCTACGAGCAGTACTTC.

The chain recombines TRBV5-6 with TRBJ2-2, with 10 bases identical to TRBD2. Germline CDR1 SGHDT, CDR2 YYEEEE. The J segment lost 4 bases and the V segment lost 0 bases, leaving 0 bases of the junction unmatched. The CDR3 is made up of 15 amino acids. The CDR3 protein is CASSLVAGGTGELFF. CDR3 sequence (DNA): TGTGCCAGCAGCTTGGTAGCGGGGGGCACCGGGGAGCTGTTTTTT. Full variable domain (missing parts from reference TRBV5-6 and TRBJ2-2): DAGVTQSPTHLIKTRGQQVTLRCSPKSGHDTVSWYQQALGQGPQFIFQYYEEEERQRGNFPDRFSGHQFPNYSSELNVNALLLGDSALYLCASSLVAGGTGELFFGEGSRLTVL.

V is TRBV25-1 and J is TRBJ2-2; tentatively, D is TRBD1 (6 bases). V gave up 7 bases and J gave up 5 bases, with 23 bases separating them. Germline CDR1 reads MGHDK; CDR2 reads SYGVNS. The CDR3 has 17 residues. The CDR3 DNA reads as TGTGCCAGCACCCGTCGACGCCCAGGGGCGAGGACCGGGGAGCTGTTTTTT. Translation gives CASTRRRPGARTGELFF.

The chain carries TRBV5-1 and TRBJ1-4; D unclear. Germline V gene sequence: CDR1 SGHRS, CDR2 YFSETQ. The CDR3 is 16 amino acids. The V end was cut by 0 bases, the J end by 4 bases, with 13 bases between. The CDR3 DNA reads TGCGCCAGCAGCTTGGGCAGCGCTTCCCGTAATGAAAAACTGTTTTTT. The encoded protein is CASSLGSASRNEKLFF.

This chain uses TRBV6-1 with TRBJ2-7, with D possibly TRBD2 on 7 matching bases. Per germline, CDR1 MNHNS and CDR2 SASEGT. The CDR3 totals 12 residues. Trimming left V 11 bases short and J 5 bases short, with 16 bases between. The CDR3, as DNA: TGTGCCGGAGAGGGGGGGGCGAACGAGCAGTACTTC. Translating it yields CAGEGGANEQYF.

The chain carries TRBV4-1 and TRBJ2-3; 10 bases map to TRBD2. The CDR3 has 16 amino acids. V trimming: 4 bases; J trimming: 4 bases; junction bases outside the gene matches: 8. Per germline, CDR1 MGHRA and CDR2 YSYEKL. CDR3 region: CASSRGQRGGADTQYF. CDR3 sequence (DNA): TGCGCCAGCAGCCGTGGACAGCGGGGGGGCGCAGATACGCAGTATTTT.

The V gene is TRBV5-1, the J gene TRBJ1-2; TRBD1 is a possible D gene (6 bases). The CDR3 contains 13 residues. Germline CDR1 and CDR2: SGHRS and YFSETQ. Trimming cost V 4 bases and J 4 bases, with 11 bases left between them. In nucleotides, the CDR3 is TGCGCCAGCAGCCAGGGGCAAGGCTATGGCTACACCTTC. Residues: CASSQGQGYGYTF.

The sample holds one count of this clone. The rearrangement joins TRBV28 to TRBJ2-7; perhaps TRBD2 as D (5 bases). V was clipped by 8 bases and J by 7 bases, with 24 bases between them. The CDR3 totals 15 residues. Germline V CDR1 and CDR2: MDHEN, SYDVKM. The CDR3, as DNA: TGTGCCAGCCTTCTCTCTGTCTCTCGGGGTTGGGAGCAGTACTTC. It yields the protein CASLLSVSRGWEQYF.

The J gene is TRBJ2-1, the V gene TRBV7-3; a weak D match, TRBD1 (5 bases). The germline V gene has CDR1 SGHTA and CDR2 FQGTGA. Trimming removed 6 bases from V and 9 bases from J, with 24 bases in between. The CDR3 has 16 residues. The DNA of the CDR3 is TGTGCCAGCAGTCCCACTCCCCCCGACAGTTTGAGTGAGCAGTTCTTC. Amino acids: CASSPTPPDSLSEQFF.

The chain couples TRBV11-2 to TRBJ2-4, with D tentatively TRBD1 (6 bases). In germline, CDR1 is SGHAT, CDR2 FQNNGV. V lost 0 bases to trimming and J lost 9 bases, with 15 bases between them. This CDR3 contains 15 residues. The CDR3 loop reads CASSLEGVRGSIQYF. The DNA of the CDR3 is TGTGCCAGCAGCTTAGAGGGAGTTAGGGGGAGCATTCAGTACTTC. The entire variable domain, with the rest obtained from reference TRBV11-2 and TRBJ2-4, is as follows: EAGVAQSPRYKIIEKRQSVAFWCNPISGHATLYWYQQILGQGPKLLIQFQNNGVVDDSQLPKDRFSAERLKGVDSTLKIQPAKLEDSAVYLCASSLEGVRGSIQYFGAGTRLSVL.

CDR3 residues: CASSSHGLAGGRAYEQYF. The CDR3, as DNA: TGTGCCAGCAGCTCCCACGGACTAGCGGGAGGAAGGGCCTACGAGCAGTACTTC. This chain links TRBV7-9 with TRBJ2-7; 14 bases map to TRBD2. Per germline, CDR1 SEHNR and CDR2 FQNEAQ (reference sequence). V lost 4 bases to trimming and J lost 2 bases; unmatched junction nucleotides: 10. The CDR3 length is 18 residues.

The chain recombines TRBV6-1 with TRBJ1-2; 7 bases match TRBD1. This CDR3 contains 15 residues. Germline trimming cut 6 bases from V and 2 bases from J; bases unmatched to any gene: 9. Germline V gene lookup returns CDR1 MNHNS and CDR2 SASEGT. This CDR3 reads CASSETGRGNYGYTF. The CDR3, as DNA: TGTGCCAGCAGCGAAACAGGCAGGGGGAACTATGGCTACACCTTC.

The J gene is TRBJ2-5, the V gene TRBV5-1; maybe TRBD2 (5 bases). The CDR3 has 13 amino acids. Germline V lookup: CDR1 SGHRS, CDR2 YFSETQ. V was pared by 5 bases and J by 4 bases, with 12 bases between. The CDR3 nucleotides are TGCGCCAGCAGGTTGCAGGCGGGAGAGACCCAGTACTTC. Amino acid sequence: CASRLQAGETQYF.

The V call is TRBV5-1, the J call TRBJ2-3; 9 nucleotides line up with TRBD2. CDR3 length: 15 residues. The V segment lost 0 bases and the J segment 3 bases; nucleotides outside the gene matches: 2. CDR1 and CDR2 (germline): SGHRS, YFSETQ. CDR3 sequence (DNA): TGCGCCAGCAGCTTGGCGACTAGCGGTACAGATACGCAGTATTTT. Translating gives CASSLATSGTDTQYF.

The V and J genes are TRBV11-2 and TRBJ2-7; 8 nucleotides match TRBD1. This CDR3 has 15 residues. Losses at the gene ends were 5 bases for V and 3 bases for J; bases not matched to a gene: 9. Germline CDR1 is SGHAT and CDR2 is FQNNGV. The CDR3 DNA reads as TGTGCCAGCAGCCAAGCAGGGGGCGCATACTACGAGCAGTACTTC. This sequence encodes CASSQAGGAYYEQYF.

This CDR3 reads CASSDPTVLGANGKYTGELFF. The CDR3 nucleotides read TGCGCCAGCAGTGACCCGACGGTGCTAGGGGCCAACGGAAAATACACCGGGGAGCTGTTTTTT. The J gene is TRBJ2-2, the V gene TRBV10-1; tentative D call: TRBD1 (5 bases). Germline V gene lookup returns CDR1 WNHNN and CDR2 SYGVQD (reference sequence). This CDR3 has 21 amino acids. V was shortened by 3 bases and J by 3 bases, with 29 bases between the two germline ends.

J is TRBJ1-1 and V is TRBV5-1; TRBD1 matches at 7 bases. CDR1 SGHRS and CDR2 YFSETQ come from the germline V gene. With 4 bases clipped from V and 5 bases from J, the junction kept 8 bases outside the gene matches. The CDR3 runs to 14 residues. The CDR3 coding sequence is TGCGCCAGCAGCCCCAAGGGGGCGGGTACTGAAGCTTTCTTT. It yields the protein CASSPKGAGTEAFF.

This chain joins TRBV2 and TRBJ2-4, with TRBD1 matching over 9 bases. Germline CDR1 reads SNHLY; CDR2 reads FYNNEI. The J segment lost 8 bases and the V segment lost 7 bases, leaving 6 bases of the junction unmatched. This CDR3 contains 13 residues. For the CDR3, the DNA is TGTGCCAGCACGGACAGGGGAGCGTACATTCAGTACTTC. It codes for CASTDRGAYIQYF.

The rearrangement joins TRBV6-1 to TRBJ1-5; D is perhaps TRBD1 (6 bases). Deletions cut 8 bases from V and 3 bases from J, with 17 bases between. The CDR3 consists of 15 residues. The germline V gene encodes CDR1 MNHNS and CDR2 SASEGT. The CDR3 coding sequence is TGTGCCAGCCAAGTTAGCGGGGGCGACAATCAGCCCCAGCATTTT. It is translated as CASQVSGGDNQPQHF.

This rearrangement joins TRBV19 to TRBJ2-5; 7 positions match TRBD2. Germline V gene lookup returns CDR1 LNHDA and CDR2 SQIVND (reference sequence). The CDR3 runs to 13 residues. Germline trimming cut 4 bases from V and 5 bases from J; bases unmatched to any gene: 4. CDR3: CASSREGSETQYF. CDR3 bases: TGTGCCAGTAGTAGGGAGGGATCGGAGACCCAGTACTTC.

This sequence joins TRBV29-1 and TRBJ2-5, with TRBD1 identical over 11 bases. This CDR3 contains 15 residues. Germline V lookup: CDR1 SQVTM, CDR2 ANQGSEA. Trimming removed 3 bases from V and 4 bases from J; junction bases left unmatched: 7. The CDR3 reads CSVDSLGTGGETQYF. The DNA for the CDR3 is TGCAGCGTTGACTCCCTGGGGACAGGGGGAGAGACCCAGTACTTC.

The V and J genes are TRBV28 and TRBJ1-3, with D tentatively TRBD1 (6 bases). The ends were cut back, 6 bases at V and 0 bases at J, with 12 bases in the middle. This CDR3 has 15 amino acids. The V gene's germline CDR1 is MDHEN and CDR2 SYDVKM. Here the CDR3 reads CASRPGQFSGNTIYF. The DNA of the CDR3 is TGTGCCAGCAGACCGGGACAATTCTCTGGAAACACCATATATTTT.

The V and J genes are TRBV5-1 and TRBJ2-5, with D unclear. Germline V gene data show CDR1 as SGHRS and CDR2 as YFSETQ. V shed 6 bases and J shed 3 bases, with 6 bases lying between them. CDR3 length: 11 amino acids. The CDR3 coding sequence is TGCGCCAGCAAGCTAGAAGAGACCCAGTACTTC. Translation gives CASKLEETQYF.

This clone has only one observation. The chain is built from TRBV29-1 and TRBJ2-7; D not resolved. Germline CDR1 and CDR2: SQVTM and ANQGSEA. CDR3 size: 13 residues. Trimming left V 6 bases short and J 3 bases short, with 15 bases between. The CDR3 is CSVGGGKDYEQYF. The CDR3 bases are TGCAGCGTGGGTGGCGGAAAGGACTACGAGCAGTACTTC.

CDR3 nucleotide sequence: TGCGCCAGCAGCCAAGAGGGCCAGGGGGATAATTCACCCCTCCACTTT. It is translated as CASSQEGQGDNSPLHF. V gene TRBV4-1 combines with J gene TRBJ1-6; TRBD1 matches 7 bases. The CDR3 consists of 16 residues. The J segment lost 5 bases and the V segment lost 0 bases, leaving 4 bases of the junction unmatched. The V gene's germline CDR1 is MGHRA and CDR2 YSYEKL.